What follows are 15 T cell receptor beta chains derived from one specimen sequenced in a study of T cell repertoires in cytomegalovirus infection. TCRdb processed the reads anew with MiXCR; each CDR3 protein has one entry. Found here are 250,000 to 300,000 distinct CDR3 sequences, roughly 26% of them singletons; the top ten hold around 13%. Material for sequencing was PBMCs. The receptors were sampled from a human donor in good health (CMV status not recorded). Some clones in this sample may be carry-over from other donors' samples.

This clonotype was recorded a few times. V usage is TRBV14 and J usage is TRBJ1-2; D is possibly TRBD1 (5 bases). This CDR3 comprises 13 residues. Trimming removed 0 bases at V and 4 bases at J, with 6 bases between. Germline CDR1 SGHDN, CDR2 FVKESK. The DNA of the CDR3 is TGTGCCAGCAGCCAAGATGGGGCCTATGGCTACACCTTC. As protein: CASSQDGAYGYTF.

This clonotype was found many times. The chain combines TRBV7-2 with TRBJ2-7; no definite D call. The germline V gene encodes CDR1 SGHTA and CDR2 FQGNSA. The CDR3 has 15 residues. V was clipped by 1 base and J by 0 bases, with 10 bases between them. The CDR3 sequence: CASSLVDTFSYEQYF. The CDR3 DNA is TGTGCCAGCAGCTTAGTAGACACCTTCTCCTACGAGCAGTACTTC. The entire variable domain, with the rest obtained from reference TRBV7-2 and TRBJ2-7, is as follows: GAGVSQSPSNKVTEKGKDVELRCDPISGHTALYWYRQSLGQGLEFLIYFQGNSAPDKSGLPSDRFSAERTGGSVSTLTIQRTQQEDSAVYLCASSLVDTFSYEQYFGPGTRLTVT.

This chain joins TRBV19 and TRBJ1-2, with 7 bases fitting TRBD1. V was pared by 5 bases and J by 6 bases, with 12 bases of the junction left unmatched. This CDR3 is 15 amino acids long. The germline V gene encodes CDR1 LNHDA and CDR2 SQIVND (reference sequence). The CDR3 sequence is CASSSPDRREHGYTF. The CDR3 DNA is TGTGCCAGTAGTTCTCCGGACAGGCGAGAACATGGCTACACCTTC.

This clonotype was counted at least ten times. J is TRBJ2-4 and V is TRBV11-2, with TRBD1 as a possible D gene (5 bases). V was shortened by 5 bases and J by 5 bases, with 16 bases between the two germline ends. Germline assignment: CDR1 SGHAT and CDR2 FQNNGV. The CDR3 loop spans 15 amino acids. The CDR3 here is CASSLSGFPQNIQYF. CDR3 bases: TGTGCCAGCAGCCTTTCAGGGTTCCCCCAAAACATTCAGTACTTC. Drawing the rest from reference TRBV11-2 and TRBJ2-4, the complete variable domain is EAGVAQSPRYKIIEKRQSVAFWCNPISGHATLYWYQQILGQGPKLLIQFQNNGVVDDSQLPKDRFSAERLKGVDSTLKIQPAKLEDSAVYLCASSLSGFPQNIQYFGAGTRLSVL.

CDR3 sequence reads: CASLNSGTSGYYEQYF. The CDR3 bases are TGTGCCAGCCTAAACTCCGGGACTAGCGGATACTACGAGCAGTACTTC. This rearrangement joins TRBV28 to TRBJ2-7; 11 bases fit TRBD2. Germline trimming cut 8 bases from V and 3 bases from J; bases unmatched to any gene: 12. The CDR3 sequence is 16 residues long. Germline values: CDR1 MDHEN, CDR2 SYDVKM.

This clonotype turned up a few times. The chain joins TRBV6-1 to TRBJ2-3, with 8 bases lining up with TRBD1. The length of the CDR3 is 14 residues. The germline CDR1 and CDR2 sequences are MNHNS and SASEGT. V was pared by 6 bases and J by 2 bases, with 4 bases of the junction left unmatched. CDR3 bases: TGTGCCAGCAGCCCAGGGGGCCCCACAGATACGCAGTATTTT. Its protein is CASSPGGPTDTQYF.

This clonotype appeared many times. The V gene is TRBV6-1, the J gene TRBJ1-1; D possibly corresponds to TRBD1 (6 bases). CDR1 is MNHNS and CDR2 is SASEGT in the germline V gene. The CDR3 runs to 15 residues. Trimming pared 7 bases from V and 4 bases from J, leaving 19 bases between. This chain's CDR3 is CASTNRGGSGTEAFF. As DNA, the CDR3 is TGTGCCAGCACCAACCGGGGGGGCTCGGGCACTGAAGCTTTCTTT.

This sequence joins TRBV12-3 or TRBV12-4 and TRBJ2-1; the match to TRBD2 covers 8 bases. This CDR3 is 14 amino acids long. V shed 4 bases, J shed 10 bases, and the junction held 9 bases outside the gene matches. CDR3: CASSYSGAYREQFF. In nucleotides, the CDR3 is TGTGCCAGCAGTTATAGCGGGGCCTACAGGGAGCAGTTCTTC.

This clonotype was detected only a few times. DNA for the CDR3: TGTGCCACCAGTGATTTGCGGAGGACCCAGTACTTC. Encoded protein: CATSDLRRTQYF. J is TRBJ2-5 and V is TRBV24-1; D remains ambiguous. Germline loops: CDR1 KGHDR, CDR2 SFDVKD. There are 12 residues in the CDR3. The V end was cut by 0 bases, the J end by 7 bases, with 5 bases between.

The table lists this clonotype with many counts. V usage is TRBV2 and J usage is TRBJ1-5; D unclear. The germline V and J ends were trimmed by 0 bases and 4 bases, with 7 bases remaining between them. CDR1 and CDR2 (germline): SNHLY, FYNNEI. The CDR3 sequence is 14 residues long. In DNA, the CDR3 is TGTGCCAGCAGTGAAGCCCAAGGGAATCAGCCCCAGCATTTT. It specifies CASSEAQGNQPQHF.

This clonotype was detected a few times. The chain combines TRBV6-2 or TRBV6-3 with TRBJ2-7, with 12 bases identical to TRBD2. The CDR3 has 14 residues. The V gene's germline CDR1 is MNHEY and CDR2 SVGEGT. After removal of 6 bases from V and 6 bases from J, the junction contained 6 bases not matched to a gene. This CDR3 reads CASRPSGGAGEQYF. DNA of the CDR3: TGTGCCAGCAGACCTAGCGGGGGGGCCGGCGAGCAGTACTTC.

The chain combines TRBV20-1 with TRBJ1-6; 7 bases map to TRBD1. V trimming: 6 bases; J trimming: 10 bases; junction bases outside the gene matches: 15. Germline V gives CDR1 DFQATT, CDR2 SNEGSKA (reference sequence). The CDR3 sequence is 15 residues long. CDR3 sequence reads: CSAGQIIRSGSPLHF. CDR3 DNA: TGCAGTGCGGGACAGATAATTCGATCGGGGTCACCCCTCCACTTT.

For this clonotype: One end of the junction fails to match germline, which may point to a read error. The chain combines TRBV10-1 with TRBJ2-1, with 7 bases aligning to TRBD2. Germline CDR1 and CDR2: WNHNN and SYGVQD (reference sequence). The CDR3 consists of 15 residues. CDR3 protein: CASSSSAGRLNEQFF. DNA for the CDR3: TGTGCCAGCAGTTCCTCAGCGGGACGTCTCAATGAGCAGTTCTTC.

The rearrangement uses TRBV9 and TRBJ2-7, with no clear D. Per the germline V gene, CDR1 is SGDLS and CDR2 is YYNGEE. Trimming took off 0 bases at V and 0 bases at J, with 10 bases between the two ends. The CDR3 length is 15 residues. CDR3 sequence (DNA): TGTGCCAGCAGCGTAGGGGTAATTAGCTCCTACGAGCAGTACTTC. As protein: CASSVGVISSYEQYF.

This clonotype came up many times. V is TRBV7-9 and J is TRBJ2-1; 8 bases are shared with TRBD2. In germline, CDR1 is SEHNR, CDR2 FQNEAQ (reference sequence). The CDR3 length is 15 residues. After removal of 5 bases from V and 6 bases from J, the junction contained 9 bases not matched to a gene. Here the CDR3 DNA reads TGTGCCAGCAGCCGACTCGGGACTAGTGCCAATGAGCAGTTCTTC. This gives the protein CASSRLGTSANEQFF.